The 14 T cell receptor beta chains below were found in one sample sequenced in a study of blood T cell repertoires in COVID-19. Assay: immunoSEQ multiplex PCR; the TCRdb copy retains only in-frame clones and omits some. The repertoire consists of 200,000 to 250,000 clones, with about 88% occurring once and the leading ten covering about 2.6%. Sequencing was carried out using PBMCs or T cells enriched from blood (not recorded which). Source of these receptors: a young woman who had recovered from COVID-19.

The V gene is TRBV4-1, the J gene TRBJ2-5, with D uncertain. Trimming pared 1 base from V and 0 bases from J, leaving 6 bases between. Germline V gene sequence: CDR1 MGHRA, CDR2 YSYEKL. This CDR3 contains 14 residues. The CDR3 coding sequence is TGCGCCAGCAGCCAAGTTGGCAACCAAGAGACCCAGTACTTC. Translated: CASSQVGNQETQYF.

The chain has TRBV11-3 and TRBJ2-2, with TRBD1 matching 7 bases. Germline V CDR1 and CDR2: SGHNT, YENEEA. V shed 5 bases and J 8 bases; nucleotides not matched to a gene: 11. The CDR3 totals 15 residues. The CDR3 reads CASSLGQSNGGELFF. The DNA for the CDR3 is TGTGCCAGCAGCCTGGGACAGTCTAACGGGGGGGAGCTGTTTTTT.

The CDR3 DNA sequence: TGTGCCAGCAGCTCGGGGGGCTGGGGTATGAAATACGAGCAGTACTTC. It translates to CASSSGGWGMKYEQYF. The chain uses TRBV5-6 and TRBJ2-7; a weak D match, TRBD2 (7 bases). CDR3 length: 16 residues. Trimming left V 3 bases short and J 4 bases short, with 20 bases between. The germline CDR1 and CDR2 sequences are SGHDT and YYEEEE.

The genes are TRBV3-1 (or the pseudogene TRBV3-2) and TRBJ2-7; D uncertain. V shed 2 bases and J shed 5 bases, with 16 bases lying between them. This CDR3 region has 15 residues. Germline V gives CDR1 LGHDT, CDR2 YNNKEL (reference sequence). The CDR3 DNA follows: TGTGCCAGCAGCCAATATATCGTCAATCGGGACGAGCAGTACTTC. Translation: CASSQYIVNRDEQYF.

The genes are TRBV6-5 and TRBJ2-6; D is uncertain. Trimming took 8 bases from V and 3 from J, leaving 14 bases between them. Germline V gene lookup returns CDR1 MNHEY and CDR2 SVGAGI. CDR3 length: 15 residues. This CDR3 reads CASGSSGGGANVLTF. The CDR3 nucleotides read TGTGCCAGCGGATCCTCGGGTGGTGGGGCCAACGTCCTGACTTTC.

This clone was counted only a few times. The chain has TRBV5-6 and TRBJ1-2; D not resolved. With 0 bases removed from V and 0 bases from J, the gap between germline ends came to 9 bases. CDR1 is SGHDT and CDR2 is YYEEEE in the germline V gene. This CDR3 has 15 residues. The CDR3, as DNA: TGTGCCAGCAGCTTGGAGACACATGCTAACTATGGCTACACCTTC. Its translation is CASSLETHANYGYTF.

The rearrangement uses TRBV11-3 and TRBJ2-1, with TRBD1 matching 8 bases. Germline V lookup: CDR1 SGHNT, CDR2 YENEEA. The CDR3 has 15 residues. V lost 5 bases and J lost 6; bases outside the gene matches: 9. The CDR3 DNA is TGTGCCAGCAGCCCGAGACAGGGGTTGTCCAATGAGCAGTTCTTC. Residues: CASSPRQGLSNEQFF.

The chain uses TRBV7-2 and TRBJ1-2; D gene unclear. Trimming took off 4 bases at V and 5 bases at J, with 17 bases between the two ends. CDR1 and CDR2 from the germline V gene are SGHTA and FQGNSA. The CDR3 has 15 residues. Written as DNA, the CDR3 is TGTGCCAGCAGCTCGAGTTCCGCGTTGAGTTATGGCTACACCTTC. Translated: CASSSSSALSYGYTF.

This chain uses TRBV5-6 with TRBJ2-3, with TRBD2 matching 8 bases. CDR1 SGHDT and CDR2 YYEEEE come from the germline V gene. The CDR3 is 16 residues long. J lost 4 bases, V lost 0 bases, and 7 bases had no gene match. The CDR3 DNA reads as TGTGCCAGCAGCTTGGATGACGGGGGGGCCGCAGATACGCAGTATTTT. Protein sequence: CASSLDDGGAADTQYF.

The CDR3, as DNA: TGTGCCAGCAGCCAAGGACTAGCGGCGCCTCCTCCGTACTTC. Encoded protein: CASSQGLAAPPPYF. The V gene is TRBV4-2, the J gene TRBJ2-5; TRBD2 aligns across 9 bases. The CDR3 is 14 residues long. Germline-derived CDR1 and CDR2 are LGHNA and YNFKEQ. Losses at the gene ends were 1 base for V and 13 bases for J; bases not matched to a gene: 10.

The chain joins TRBV25-1 to TRBJ2-2; 10 bases map to TRBD1. V lost 2 bases and J lost 3; bases outside the gene matches: 0. The CDR3 is 15 amino acids. The V gene's germline CDR1 is MGHDK and CDR2 SYGVNS. The CDR3 DNA reads TGTGCCAGCAGTGAAGGGACAGGGGACACCGGGGAGCTGTTTTTT. Protein sequence: CASSEGTGDTGELFF.

The V call is TRBV4-3, the J call TRBJ2-1, with 7 bases aligning to TRBD2. Germline lookup yields CDR1 LGHNA and CDR2 YSLEER. The CDR3 is 16 residues long. V gave up 0 bases and J gave up 9 bases; unmatched junction bases: 11. CDR3 nucleotides: TGCGCCAGCAGCCAAGAGGGACGGGGGGATGGGATTGAGCAGTTCTTC. Translation: CASSQEGRGDGIEQFF.

The chain employs TRBV7-2 and TRBJ1-2; no firm D call. The V gene lost 5 bases and the J gene lost 4 bases, with 17 bases spanning the gap. Germline V gene sequence: CDR1 SGHTA, CDR2 FQGNSA. The CDR3 covers 15 residues. The CDR3 sequence: CASSPGGAGAYGYTF. The DNA of the CDR3 is TGTGCCAGCAGCCCCGGAGGAGCGGGCGCCTATGGCTACACCTTC. The full variable domain, completed using reference TRBV7-2 and TRBJ1-2, is GAGVSQSPSNKVTEKGKDVELRCDPISGHTALYWYRQSLGQGLEFLIYFQGNSAPDKSGLPSDRFSAERTGGSVSTLTIQRTQQEDSAVYLCASSPGGAGAYGYTFGSGTRLTVV.

The rearrangement joins TRBV7-2 to TRBJ1-1; 7 bases agree with TRBD1. The CDR3 runs 14 residues. The ends lost 1 base at V and 4 bases at J; junction bases unmatched: 3. Germline-derived CDR1 and CDR2 are SGHTA and FQGNSA. The CDR3 bases are TGTGCCAGCAGCTTAGGGGGACAGCTCACTGAAGCTTTCTTT. Its protein is CASSLGGQLTEAFF. The full variable domain, its missing parts supplied by reference TRBV7-2 and TRBJ1-1, is GAGVSQSPSNKVTEKGKDVELRCDPISGHTALYWYRQSLGQGLEFLIYFQGNSAPDKSGLPSDRFSAERTGGSVSTLTIQRTQQEDSAVYLCASSLGGQLTEAFFGQGTRLTVV.